Below, 2 T cell receptor beta chains from the same sample are listed, as sequenced in a study of shared clonotypes between healthy human individuals. TCRdb's table, derived via immunoSEQ multiplex PCR, lists solely in-frame clones and lacks some. The sample includes about 120,000 clones, about 70% of them seen just once. Sequenced input: memory CD8+ T cells sorted from blood. The sample's subset: CD45RO+ cells pooled with CCR7-negative TemRA cells. The receptor source for this set is a woman aged 30 to 39 in good health.

This chain links TRBV4-1 with TRBJ2-3; 7 nucleotides line up with TRBD2. There are 14 residues in the CDR3. V shed 1 base, J shed 6 bases, and the junction held 4 bases outside the gene matches. Germline values: CDR1 MGHRA, CDR2 YSYEKL. CDR3 sequence reads: CASSQGGRTDTQYF. The CDR3 DNA is TGCGCCAGCAGCCAAGGCGGGAGAACCGATACGCAGTATTTT.

This chain uses TRBV4-1 with TRBJ2-7, with D perhaps TRBD1 (5 bases). Trimming shortened V by 1 base and J by 0 bases, and 10 bases separated the two germline ends. Per the germline V gene, CDR1 is MGHRA and CDR2 is YSYEKL. The CDR3 is 15 amino acids. In DNA, the CDR3 is TGCGCCAGCAGCCAAGGTTCGCAGGGCTCCTACGAGCAGTACTTC. This translates into CASSQGSQGSYEQYF.